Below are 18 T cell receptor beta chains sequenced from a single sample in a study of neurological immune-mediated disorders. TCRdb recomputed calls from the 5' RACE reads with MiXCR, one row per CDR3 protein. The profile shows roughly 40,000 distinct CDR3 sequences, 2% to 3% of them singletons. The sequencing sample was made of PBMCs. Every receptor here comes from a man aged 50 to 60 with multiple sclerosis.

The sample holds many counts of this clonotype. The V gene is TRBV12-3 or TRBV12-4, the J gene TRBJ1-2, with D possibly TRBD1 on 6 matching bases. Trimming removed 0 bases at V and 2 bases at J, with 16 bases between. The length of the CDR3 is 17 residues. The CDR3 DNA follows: TGTGCCAGCAGTTTAGCGGGGGCCCAAGGGGCCAACTATGGCTACACCTTC. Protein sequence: CASSLAGAQGANYGYTF.

DNA of the CDR3: TGTGCCAGCAGCTTAGGCGAGGCTAGGGGTGAGCAGTACTTC. Amino acids: CASSLGEARGEQYF. The rearrangement uses TRBV7-2 and TRBJ2-7, with a tentative D call TRBD1 (5 bases). V dropped 1 base and J dropped 7 bases, with 14 bases sitting between them. The germline gives CDR1 SGHTA, CDR2 FQGNSA. CDR3 length: 14 amino acids.

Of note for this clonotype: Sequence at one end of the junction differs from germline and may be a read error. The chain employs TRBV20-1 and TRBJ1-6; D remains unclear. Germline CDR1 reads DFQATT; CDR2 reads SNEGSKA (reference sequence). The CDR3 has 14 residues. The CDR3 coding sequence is TGCAGTGCTAGAGGGCAGGAGTTCGATTCACCCCTCAACTTT. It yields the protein CSARGQEFDSPLNF.

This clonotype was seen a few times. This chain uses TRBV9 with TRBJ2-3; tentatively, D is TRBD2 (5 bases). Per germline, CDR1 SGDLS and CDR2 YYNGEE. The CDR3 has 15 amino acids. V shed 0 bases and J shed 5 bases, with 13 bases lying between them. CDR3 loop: CASSVAAGREDTQYF. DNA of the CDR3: TGTGCCAGCAGCGTAGCAGCAGGACGGGAAGATACGCAGTATTTT. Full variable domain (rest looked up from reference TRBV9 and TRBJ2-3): DSGVTQTPKHLITATGQRVTLRCSPRSGDLSVYWYQQSLDQGLQFLIQYYNGEERAKGNILERFSAQQFPDLHSELNLSSLELGDSALYFCASSVAAGREDTQYFGPGTRLTVL.

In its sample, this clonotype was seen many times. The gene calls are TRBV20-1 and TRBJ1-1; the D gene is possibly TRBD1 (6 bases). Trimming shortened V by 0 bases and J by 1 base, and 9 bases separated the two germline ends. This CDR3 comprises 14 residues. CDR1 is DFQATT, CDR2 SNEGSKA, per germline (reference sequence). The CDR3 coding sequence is TGCAGTGCTAGAGAGAGGGGGAGGAACACTGAAGCTTTCTTT. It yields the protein CSARERGRNTEAFF.

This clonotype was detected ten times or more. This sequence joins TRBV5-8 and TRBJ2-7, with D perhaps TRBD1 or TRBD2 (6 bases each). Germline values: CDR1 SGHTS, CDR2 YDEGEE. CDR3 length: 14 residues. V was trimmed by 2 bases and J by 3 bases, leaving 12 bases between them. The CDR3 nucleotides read TGTGCCAGCAGCTTCGGGGGCCAAAGCTACGAGCAGTACTTC. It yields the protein CASSFGGQSYEQYF.

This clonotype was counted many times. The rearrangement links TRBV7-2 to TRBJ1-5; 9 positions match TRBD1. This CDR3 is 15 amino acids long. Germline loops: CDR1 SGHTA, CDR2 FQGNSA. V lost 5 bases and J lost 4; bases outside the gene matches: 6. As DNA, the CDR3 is TGTGCCAGCAGCGTGGACAGGGGCCTGAATCAGCCCCAGCATTTT. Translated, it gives CASSVDRGLNQPQHF.

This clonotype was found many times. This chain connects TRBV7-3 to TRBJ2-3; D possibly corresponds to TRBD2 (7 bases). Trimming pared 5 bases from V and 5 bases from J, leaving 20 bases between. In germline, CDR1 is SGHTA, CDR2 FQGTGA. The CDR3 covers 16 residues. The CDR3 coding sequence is TGTGCCAGCAGCCCTGGGCGCCGGGGGGCCCTAGATACGCAGTATTTT. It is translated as CASSPGRRGALDTQYF.

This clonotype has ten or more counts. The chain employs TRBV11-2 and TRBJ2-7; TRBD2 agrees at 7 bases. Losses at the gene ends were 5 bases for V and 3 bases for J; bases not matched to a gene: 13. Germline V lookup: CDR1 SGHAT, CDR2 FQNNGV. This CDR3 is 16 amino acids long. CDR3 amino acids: CASSPLGGRDYYEQYF. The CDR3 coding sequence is TGTGCCAGCAGCCCTTTGGGAGGCCGGGACTACTACGAGCAGTACTTC.

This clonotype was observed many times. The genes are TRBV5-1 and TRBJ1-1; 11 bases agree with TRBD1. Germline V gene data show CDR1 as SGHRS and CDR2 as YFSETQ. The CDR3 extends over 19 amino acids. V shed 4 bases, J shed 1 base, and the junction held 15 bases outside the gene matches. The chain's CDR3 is CASSQVPRTGGGKNTEAFF. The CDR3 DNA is TGCGCCAGCAGCCAGGTCCCTCGGACAGGGGGCGGAAAGAACACTGAAGCTTTCTTT.

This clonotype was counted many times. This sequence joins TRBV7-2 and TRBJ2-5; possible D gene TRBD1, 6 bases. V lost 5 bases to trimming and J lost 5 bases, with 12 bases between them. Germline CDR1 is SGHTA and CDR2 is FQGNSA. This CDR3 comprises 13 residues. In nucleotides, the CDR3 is TGTGCCAGCAGCGCAAACAGGGAGGAGACCCAGTACTTC. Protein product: CASSANREETQYF.

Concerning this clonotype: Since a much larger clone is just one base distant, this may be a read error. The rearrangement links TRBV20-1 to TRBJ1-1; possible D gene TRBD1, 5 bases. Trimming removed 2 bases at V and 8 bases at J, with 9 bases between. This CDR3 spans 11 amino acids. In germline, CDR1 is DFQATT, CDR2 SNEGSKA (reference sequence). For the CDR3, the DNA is TGCAGTGCTAGAACGGGGGGGGAAGCTTTCTTT. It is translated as CSARTGGEAFF.

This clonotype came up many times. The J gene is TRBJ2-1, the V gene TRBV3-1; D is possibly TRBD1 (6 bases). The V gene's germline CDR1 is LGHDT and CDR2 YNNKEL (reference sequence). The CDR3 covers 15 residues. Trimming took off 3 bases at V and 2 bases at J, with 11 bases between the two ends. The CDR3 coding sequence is TGTGCCAGCAGCCAGATAGGGGGAGCCTACAATGAGCAGTTCTTC. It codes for CASSQIGGAYNEQFF.

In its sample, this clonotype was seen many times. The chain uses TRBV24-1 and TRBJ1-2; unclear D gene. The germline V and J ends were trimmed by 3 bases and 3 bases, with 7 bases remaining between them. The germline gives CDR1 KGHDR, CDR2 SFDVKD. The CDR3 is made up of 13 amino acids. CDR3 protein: CATSDGVDYGYTF. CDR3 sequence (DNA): TGTGCCACCAGTGATGGGGTGGACTATGGCTACACCTTC.

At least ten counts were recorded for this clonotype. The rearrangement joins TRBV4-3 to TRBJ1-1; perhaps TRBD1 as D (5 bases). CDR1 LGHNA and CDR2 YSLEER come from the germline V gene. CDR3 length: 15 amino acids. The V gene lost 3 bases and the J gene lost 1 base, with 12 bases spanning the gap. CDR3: CASSQRAQGNTEAFF. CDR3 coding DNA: TGCGCCAGCAGCCAGAGGGCCCAGGGGAACACTGAAGCTTTCTTT.

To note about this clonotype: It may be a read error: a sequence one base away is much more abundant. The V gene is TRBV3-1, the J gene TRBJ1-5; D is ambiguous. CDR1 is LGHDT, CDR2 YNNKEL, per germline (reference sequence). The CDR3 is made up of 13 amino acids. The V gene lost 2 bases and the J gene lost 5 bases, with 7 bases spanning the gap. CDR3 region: CASSQKVDQPQHF. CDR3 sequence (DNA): TGTGCCAGCAGCCAAAAGGTGGATCAGCCCCAGCATTTT.

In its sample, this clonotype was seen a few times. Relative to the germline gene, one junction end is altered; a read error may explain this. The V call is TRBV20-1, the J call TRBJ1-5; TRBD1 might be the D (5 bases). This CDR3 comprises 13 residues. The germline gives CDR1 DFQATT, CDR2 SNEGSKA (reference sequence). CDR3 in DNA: TGCAGTGCTAGTAGACAGAGCAATCAGCCCCAGAATTTT. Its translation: CSASRQSNQPQNF.

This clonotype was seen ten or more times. CDR3 bases: TGTGCCAGCAGTGATAAAGTGTATGAGCAGTTCTTC. Its translation is CASSDKVYEQFF. The gene calls are TRBV2 and TRBJ2-1; D unclear. This CDR3 comprises 12 residues. Germline assignment: CDR1 SNHLY and CDR2 FYNNEI. Trimming left V 3 bases short and J 8 bases short, with 8 bases between.